The clone carrying this T cell receptor beta chain was recorded only once. The antigen remains undetermined. The record originates from a study of cytomegalovirus exposure and HLA in healthy donors. Healthy bone marrow donors made up the cohort. Although they were nominally healthy when sampled, donors likely had unrecorded immune exposures. Findings and caveats of the study: In a later analysis, a missense DCLRE1C variant was linked to TCR beta V- and J-gene trimming. When presence/absence was analysed, sequencing depth was taken to be roughly uniform across donors.

In the PCR, 60 Vbeta and 13 Jbeta primers were used. Using immunoSEQ multiplex PCR, the repertoire was profiled, and TCRdb retains in-frame clones only, with some absent. This sample has fewer than 130,000 clones; around 86% occur once, and the top ten carry about 1.8%. The CDR3 is 15 amino acids. The germline CDR1 and CDR2 sequences are KGHSH and LQKENI. V was pared by 3 bases and J by 5 bases, with 6 bases of the junction left unmatched. The TCR sequence derives from a man between 40 and 49 years old in good health and CMV-seronegative. This chain joins TRBV18 and TRBJ1-1, with 10 bases identical to TRBD1. The source material was PBMCs. This chain's CDR3 is CASSPLDRGLTEAFF. The CDR3 nucleotides read TGTGCCAGCTCACCTCTCGACAGGGGGCTTACTGAAGCTTTCTTT.